This TCR beta chain was recovered during a study of CD8+CD57+ T cells in acquired aplastic anemia. Findings of the study overall: Shared by patients and controls, 25 to 35 CD8+ CDR3s were abundant in patients.

V shed 4 bases and J shed 3 bases, with 14 bases lying between them. CDR1 is SGDLS, CDR2 YYNGEE, per germline. CDR3 size: 15 residues. CD8+CD57+ cell expansion had been shown by flow cytometry in patients chosen for sequencing. Profiling that covered TCR beta VDJ and CDR3 relied on genomic DNA as its template. TCRdb reprocessed the reads via MiXCR and lists one record per CDR3 protein. The sample holds a few hundred thousand distinct CDR3 sequences, roughly 34% seen once. About this clonotype itself: Antigen unknown.

This sequence was found in a human donor with aplastic anemia. Sequencing was carried out using sorted CD4+, CD8+, or CD8+CD57+ T cells (not recorded which) from PBMCs. The rearrangement links TRBV9 to TRBJ1-3, with D possibly being TRBD1 (6 bases). The CDR3 DNA follows: TGTGCCAGCAGCCAATTAACAGGGTATGGAAACACCATATATTTT. Its translation is CASSQLTGYGNTIYF.